This TCR beta chain was sequenced for a study of memory CD4+ T cells and cytomegalovirus serostatus. The protocol was immunoSEQ multiplex PCR, while the TCRdb copy is restricted to in-frame clones and leaves out a portion. The repertoire holds over 60,000 clones, with 70% to 80% as singletons. Overall study findings and caveats: CD4+ memory repertoires contained about two fifths of the 164 reported CMV TCRbeta sequences.

On this clone itself: What it binds is not known.

The sort gate was single viable CD3+CD4+CD8-CD45RO+ cells for memory CD4+ T cells. The germline CDR1 and CDR2 sequences are SEHNR and FQNEAQ (reference sequence). The V end lost 5 bases, the J end lost 0 bases, and 11 bases lay between the germline ends. This CDR3 spans 15 amino acids. The receptor comes from an adult in good health and CMV-seronegative. Sequencing was performed on memory CD4+ T cells from blood. The gene calls are TRBV7-9 and TRBJ1-5, with D tentatively TRBD1 (5 bases). As DNA, the CDR3 is TGTGCCAGCAGCCAAGGGGCCTATAGCAATCAGCCCCAGCATTTT. This gives the protein CASSQGAYSNQPQHF.